This T cell receptor (beta chain) was recorded in a study of spatial heterogeneity in lung cancer. The overall study: Follow-up PBMC specimens underwent sequencing when available; their median timing was roughly 24 months after resection.

Indicated time point: blood at routine non-recurrence follow-up after resection. TCRs were sequenced from unsorted whole RNA of tumor, nontumor lung or PBMC. Germline trimming cut 6 bases from V and 6 bases from J; bases unmatched to any gene: 9. Germline loops: CDR1 MNHEY, CDR2 SMNVEV (reference sequence). The CDR3 sequence is 16 residues long. This clonotype was detected a few times. No antigen is known for it. General observations from the study: Detection of ubiquitous tumor TCRs in blood was higher at resection than follow-up.

MiXCR, applied by TCRdb to the 5' RACE reads, yields one record per CDR3 protein. The sample has fewer than 150,000 distinct CDR3 sequences; under 14% are singletons. This TCR was recovered from a female donor with early-stage non-small cell lung cancer. This specimen consisted of PBMCs, obtained at follow-up. V usage is TRBV27 and J usage is TRBJ1-6; 9 nucleotides agree with TRBD1. CDR3 sequence reads: CASRGTGGATNSPLHF. The CDR3 nucleotides read TGTGCCAGCAGGGGAACAGGGGGCGCGACTAATTCACCCCTCCACTTT.